This T cell receptor beta chain was recorded in a study of cytomegalovirus exposure and HLA in healthy donors. PCR employed 60 Vbeta and 13 Jbeta primers. Using immunoSEQ multiplex PCR, the repertoire was profiled, and TCRdb retains in-frame clones only, with some absent. The sample records approximately 85,000 clones, roughly 60% being singletons. Study-level points and caveats: Using the classifier, cytomegalovirus status was reportedly diagnosed with high specificity and sensitivity.

To note about this clone: The antigen is not known.

The donors (healthy individuals) were bone marrow donors. The V and J ends lost 1 base and 2 bases respectively, with 9 bases between them. Per germline, CDR1 SGHAT and CDR2 FQNNGV. The CDR3 extends over 14 amino acids. Sequencing was performed on PBMCs. This TCR was recovered from a woman in her twenties or thirties in good health and CMV-seropositive. The chain links TRBV11-2 to TRBJ2-7; weak D call: TRBD2 (6 bases). The CDR3 reads CASSLGGIPYEQYF. CDR3 bases: TGTGCCAGCAGCTTAGGCGGGATACCCTACGAGCAGTACTTC.